This T cell receptor (beta chain) was found in a study of tumor T cells in aggressive B-cell lymphoma. There are a few counts of this clone. Generated by immunoSEQ multiplex PCR, the TCRdb table keeps only in-frame clones and is missing some. The sample lists around 2,600 clones, around nine tenths occurring once. CDR1 MNHEY and CDR2 SVGAGI come from the germline V gene. The length of the CDR3 is 14 residues. Trimming took 3 bases from V and 5 from J, leaving 10 bases between them. The material sequenced was tumor tissue. The V gene is TRBV6-5, the J gene TRBJ1-4, with TRBD1 as a possible D gene (6 bases). This receptor was taken from an adult with diffuse large B cell lymphoma. The CDR3 DNA reads TGTGCCAGCAGTTATGGGACACAAAATGAAAAACTGTTTTTT. This translates into CASSYGTQNEKLFF.